These 2 T cell receptor beta chains originate from one sample sequenced in a study of T cell repertoires in cytomegalovirus infection. TCRdb reprocessed the reads via MiXCR and lists one record per CDR3 protein. The sample comprises approximately 180,000 distinct CDR3 sequences, roughly 15% of which are singletons, and under 30% rests with the top ten. The sequenced sample consisted of CD8+ T cells from PBMCs. The receptor source for this set is a human donor in good health (CMV status not recorded). Some clones in this sample may be carry-over from other donors' samples.

About this clonotype itself: One base away lies a much larger clone, so this may be a sequencing read error. CDR3 coding DNA: TGTGACAGCAGCTTAGGGGGGACAGGGCCTTTTAATTCACCCCTCCACTTT. Its protein product is CDSSLGGTGPFNSPLHF. J is TRBJ1-6 and V is TRBV7-2, with TRBD1 matching 9 bases. This CDR3 is 17 amino acids long. Germline V gene lookup returns CDR1 SGHTA and CDR2 FQGNSA.

V and J are TRBV27 and TRBJ1-5; D unresolved. V was trimmed by 5 bases and J by 5 bases, leaving 13 bases between them. This CDR3 comprises 14 residues. Per the germline V gene, CDR1 is MNHEY and CDR2 is SMNVEV (reference sequence). CDR3 loop: CASSLGGPDQPQHF. In DNA, the CDR3 is TGTGCCAGCAGTCTCGGAGGCCCCGATCAGCCCCAGCATTTT.